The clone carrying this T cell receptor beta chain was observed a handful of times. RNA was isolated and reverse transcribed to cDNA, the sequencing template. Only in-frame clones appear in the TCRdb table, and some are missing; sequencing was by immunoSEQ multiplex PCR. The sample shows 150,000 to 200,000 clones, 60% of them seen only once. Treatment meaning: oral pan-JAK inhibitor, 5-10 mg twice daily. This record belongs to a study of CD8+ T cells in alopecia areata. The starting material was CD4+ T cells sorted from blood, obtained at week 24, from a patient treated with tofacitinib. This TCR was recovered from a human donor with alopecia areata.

As DNA, the CDR3 is TGTGCCTGGAGTGTACGGGGGGGCGGGAATTCACCCCTCCACTTT. The encoded protein is CAWSVRGGGNSPLHF. The chain employs TRBV30 and TRBJ1-6, with D perhaps matching TRBD1 (6 bases). Trimming stripped 0 bases from V and 7 bases from J, with 13 bases between. CDR1 GTSNPN and CDR2 SVGIG come from the germline V gene (reference sequence). The CDR3 contains 15 residues.